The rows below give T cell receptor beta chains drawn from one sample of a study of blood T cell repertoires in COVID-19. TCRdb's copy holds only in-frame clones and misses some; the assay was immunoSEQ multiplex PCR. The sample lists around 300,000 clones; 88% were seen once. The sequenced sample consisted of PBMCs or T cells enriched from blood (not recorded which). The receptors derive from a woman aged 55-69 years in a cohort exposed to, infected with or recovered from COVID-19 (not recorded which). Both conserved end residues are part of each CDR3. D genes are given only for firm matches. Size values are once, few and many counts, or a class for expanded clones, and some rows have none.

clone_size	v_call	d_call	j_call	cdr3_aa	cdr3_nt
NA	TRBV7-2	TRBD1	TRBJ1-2	CASSPGQGANYGYTF	TGTGCCAGCAGCCCAGGACAGGGGGCTAACTATGGCTACACCTTC
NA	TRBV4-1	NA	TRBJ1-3	CASSHKFTQTGNTIYF	TGCGCCAGCAGCCACAAGTTTACACAAACTGGAAACACCATATATTTT
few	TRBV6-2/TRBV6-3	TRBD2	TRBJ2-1	CASSALAGGLLVQAGRDEQFF	TGTGCCAGCAGTGCCCTAGCGGGAGGGCTCCTCGTTCAAGCGGGTCGAGATGAGCAGTTCTTC
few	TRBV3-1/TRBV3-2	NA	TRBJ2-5	CASSHRETQYF	TGTGCCAGCAGCCATAGAGAGACCCAGTACTTC
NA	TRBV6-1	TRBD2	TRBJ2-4	CASSERLAGGGLQYF	TGTGCCAGCAGTGAGCGACTAGCGGGAGGGGGGCTTCAGTACTTC
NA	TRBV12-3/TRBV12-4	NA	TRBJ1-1	CASSLTSSGAFF	TGTGCCAGCAGTTTGACCTCTTCGGGAGCTTTCTTT
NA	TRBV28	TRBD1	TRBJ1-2	CASSPPGQGAKGYTF	TGTGCCAGCAGTCCCCCGGGACAGGGGGCAAAAGGCTACACCTTC
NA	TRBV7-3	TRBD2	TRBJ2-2	CASSFEGGRAGELFF	TGTGCCAGCAGCTTTGAGGGAGGGCGCGCCGGGGAGCTGTTTTTT
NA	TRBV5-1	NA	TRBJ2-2	CASSLTGSNTGELFF	TGCGCCAGCAGCTTGACGGGATCGAACACCGGGGAGCTGTTTTTT
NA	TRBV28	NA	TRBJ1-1	CASSLLRENTEAFF	TGTGCCAGCAGTCTCCTCAGGGAGAACACTGAAGCTTTCTTT
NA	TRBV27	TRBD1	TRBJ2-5	CASSFSLTGQGRMKTQYF	TGTGCCAGCAGTTTTTCTCTCACGGGACAGGGGAGGATGAAGACCCAGTACTTC
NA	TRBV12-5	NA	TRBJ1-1	CASGLEPDTEAFF	TGTGCTAGTGGTTTGGAGCCCGACACTGAAGCTTTCTTT
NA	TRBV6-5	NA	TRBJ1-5	CASSYSYSNQPQHF	TGTGCCAGCAGTTACTCTTATAGCAATCAGCCCCAGCATTTT
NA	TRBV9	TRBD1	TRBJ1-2	CARRLLRGRICYTF	TGTGCCAGGCGGCTTCTCAGGGGGCGGATATGCTACACCTTC
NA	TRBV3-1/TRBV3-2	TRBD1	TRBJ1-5	CASSPDRGTSNQPQHF	TGTGCCAGCAGCCCGGACAGGGGCACTAGCAATCAGCCCCAGCATTTT
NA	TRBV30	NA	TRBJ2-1	CAWIGPGGWQFF	TGTGCCTGGATTGGCCCTGGTGGTTGGCAGTTCTTC
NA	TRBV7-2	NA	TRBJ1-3	CASSSRLGRVGNTIYF	TGTGCCAGCAGCTCTCGGTTGGGCAGGGTAGGCAACACCATATATTTT
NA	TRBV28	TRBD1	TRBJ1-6	CASIPGQGSNSPLHF	TGTGCCAGCATCCCCGGACAGGGGTCGAATTCACCCCTCCACTTT
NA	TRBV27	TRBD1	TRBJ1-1	CASSSGGKAEAFF	TGTGCCAGCAGTTCAGGGGGGAAGGCTGAAGCTTTCTTT